This T cell receptor beta chain was sequenced in a study of blood T cell repertoires in COVID-19. At the level of the study: Sources were T cells, B-cell-depleted T cells, or PBMCs; the material itself was cDNA or gDNA.

Original processing methods: Amplified reference gene primers provided the basis for estimating nucleated cell counts. Libraries were prepared by immunoSEQ multiplex PCR; TCRdb keeps only in-frame clonotypes and omits some of them. The D gene and trimming were derived from the DNA, and the V and J assignments and clone size from that table. Of hundreds of thousands of clones listed, around nine tenths are singletons. Trimming shortened V by 0 bases and J by 5 bases, and 10 bases separated the two germline ends. The length of the CDR3 is 14 residues. The germline V gene has CDR1 SGDLS and CDR2 YYNGEE. This clone was detected a few times.

The chain has TRBV9 and TRBJ2-3; weak D call: TRBD1 (5 bases). The source material was peripheral blood. This sequence was found in a woman under 30 who had recovered from COVID-19. CDR3 region: CASSVVSGRDTQYF. CDR3 nucleotide sequence: TGTGCCAGCAGCGTAGTGTCAGGGCGAGATACGCAGTATTTT. Looking up the rest from reference TRBV9 and TRBJ2-3 gives the full variable domain: DSGVTQTPKHLITATGQRVTLRCSPRSGDLSVYWYQQSLDQGLQFLIQYYNGEERAKGNILERFSAQQFPDLHSELNLSSLELGDSALYFCASSVVSGRDTQYFGPGTRLTVL.